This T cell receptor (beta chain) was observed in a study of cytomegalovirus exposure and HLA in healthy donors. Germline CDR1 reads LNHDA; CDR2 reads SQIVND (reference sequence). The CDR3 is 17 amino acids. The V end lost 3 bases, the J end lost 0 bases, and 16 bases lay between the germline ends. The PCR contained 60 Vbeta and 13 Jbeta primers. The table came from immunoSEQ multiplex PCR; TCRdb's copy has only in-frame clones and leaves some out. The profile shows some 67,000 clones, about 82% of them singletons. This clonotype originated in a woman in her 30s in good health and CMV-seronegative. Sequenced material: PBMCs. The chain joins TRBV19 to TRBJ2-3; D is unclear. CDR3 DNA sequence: TGTGCCAGTAGTATCGGCAACAGAGTCATTAGCACAGATACGCAGTATTTT. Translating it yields CASSIGNRVISTDTQYF.